The rows below give T cell receptor beta chains drawn from one sample of a study of T cells of healthy individuals. TCRdb ran MiXCR on the 5' RACE reads and lists one entry per CDR3 protein. The repertoire consists of 85,000 to 100,000 distinct CDR3 sequences, with 17% occurring once and the leading ten covering about 6.2%. Receptors originate from a human donor in good health. Each CDR3 is given with its conserved first and last residue. Each record gives: clone size, V gene, J gene, D gene, CDR3 protein, CDR3 DNA. D genes are given only for firm matches. Size values are once, few and many counts, or a class for expanded clones, and some rows have none.

few	TRBV18	TRBJ2-3	.	CASSQGLTSTDTQYF	TGTGCCAGCTCTCAGGGCCTAACTAGCACAGATACGCAGTATTTT
.	TRBV3-1	TRBJ1-1	.	CASSGSRAPTEAFF	TGTGCCAGCAGCGGGAGCCGGGCCCCTACTGAAGCTTTCTTT
few	TRBV9	TRBJ2-5	.	CASSVAAGGDRTQYF	TGTGCCAGCAGCGTAGCAGCAGGGGGGGATCGGACCCAGTACTTC
many	TRBV6-4	TRBJ2-4	TRBD2	CASSALAGEGIQYF	TGTGCCAGCAGTGCTCTAGCGGGAGAGGGCATTCAGTACTTC
.	TRBV20-1	TRBJ2-3	.	CRIPGRTDTQYF	TGCAGAATACCAGGTCGCACAGATACGCAGTATTTT
many	TRBV19	TRBJ2-7	TRBD1	CASSARDRGYEQYF	TGTGCCAGTAGCGCTCGGGACAGGGGCTACGAGCAGTACTTC
.	TRBV4-1	TRBJ2-7	.	CASSQDRAGRATYEQYF	TGCGCCAGCAGCCAAGATCGTGCGGGCAGAGCAACCTACGAGCAGTACTTC
.	TRBV23-1	TRBJ2-5	.	CASSQAIPHQAVKETQYF	TGCGCCAGCAGTCAAGCGATACCCCACCAGGCTGTTAAGGAGACCCAGTACTTC
.	TRBV24-1	TRBJ2-3	TRBD1	CATSDPGTGGADTQYF	TGTGCCACCAGTGACCCCGGGACAGGGGGGGCAGATACGCAGTATTTT
many	TRBV27	TRBJ2-7	.	CASSSEDSSYEQYF	TGTGCCAGCAGTTCCGAGGACAGCTCCTACGAGCAGTACTTC
few	TRBV20-1	TRBJ2-3	TRBD2	CSAARTSGSLFGTDTQYF	TGCAGTGCTGCAAGGACTAGCGGGAGTTTATTTGGAACAGATACGCAGTATTTT
few	TRBV25-1	TRBJ2-5	.	CASLSGYEGETQYF	TGTGCCAGCCTTAGCGGTTACGAGGGGGAGACCCAGTACTTC
many	TRBV4-3	TRBJ2-1	TRBD2	CASSLEREGHNEQFF	TGCGCCAGCAGCCTAGAGCGGGAAGGGCACAATGAGCAGTTCTTC
many	TRBV20-1	TRBJ1-1	.	CSAREGRARTNTEAFF	TGCAGTGCTAGAGAGGGGAGGGCGAGAACGAACACTGAAGCTTTCTTT
many	TRBV27	TRBJ1-2	.	CASSPFQGTLPYGYTF	TGTGCCAGCAGTCCATTTCAGGGGACACTCCCCTATGGCTACACCTTC
.	TRBV12-3/TRBV12-4	TRBJ1-4	TRBD1	CASNPGDRSRGNEKLFF	TGTGCCAGCAACCCAGGGGACAGGAGTAGGGGGAATGAAAAACTGTTTTTT
many	TRBV7-9	TRBJ2-4	.	CASSPIQKNIQYF	TGTGCCAGCAGCCCGATTCAGAAAAACATTCAGTACTTC
.	TRBV15	TRBJ2-3	.	CATSTRDLRTDTQYF	TGTGCCACCAGCACTCGGGACTTACGAACAGATACGCAGTATTTT
.	TRBV28	TRBJ2-3	.	CASSRYGSIDTQYF	TGTGCCAGCAGTCGGTACGGGAGCATAGATACGCAGTATTTT
.	TRBV7-2	TRBJ2-1	TRBD2	CASSSIRDYSINEQFF	TGTGCCAGCAGCTCAATCCGGGACTACTCGATTAATGAGCAGTTCTTC
many	TRBV2	TRBJ1-6	.	CASSGRIESPLHF	TGTGCCAGCAGTGGACGGATTGAGTCACCCCTCCACTTT
.	TRBV21-1	TRBJ2-1	.	CASSKGDGRVF	TGTGCCAGCAGCAAAGGTGACGGTAGAGTCTTC
many	TRBV5-6	TRBJ2-3	TRBD2	CASSFIAGVADTQYF	TGTGCCAGCAGCTTTATAGCGGGAGTTGCAGATACGCAGTATTTT
many	TRBV20-1	TRBJ2-7	TRBD1	CSTEELGTGVEYEQYF	TGCAGTACGGAAGAGCTCGGGACAGGGGTTGAGTACGAGCAGTACTTC
.	TRBV11-2	TRBJ2-3	.	CASSLESTASQYF	TGTGCCAGCAGCTTAGAAAGTACGGCATCTCAGTATTTT
many	TRBV25-1	TRBJ1-6	TRBD1	CASSEMERDRGSPLHF	TGTGCCAGCAGTGAAATGGAGAGGGACAGGGGCTCACCCCTCCACTTT
few	TRBV7-2	TRBJ2-7	.	CASSFLTSLSGEQYF	TGTGCCAGCAGCTTCTTAACTAGCCTTTCGGGCGAGCAGTACTTC
.	TRBV6-1	TRBJ2-7	TRBD1	CASGVRTGGYEQYF	TGTGCCAGCGGGGTCAGGACAGGGGGTTACGAGCAGTACTTC
few	TRBV28	TRBJ2-3	.	CASRIFSLEGPFRTDTQYF	TGTGCCAGCAGAATATTCTCCCTCGAGGGACCCTTCCGCACAGATACGCAGTATTTT
few	TRBV21-1	TRBJ2-4	.	CASSGIRASIAKNIQYF	TGTGCCAGCAGTGGGATCCGGGCATCCATAGCCAAAAACATTCAGTACTTC
many	TRBV28	TRBJ1-4	.	CASSLTGVNEKLFF	TGTGCCAGCAGTTTAACAGGAGTTAATGAAAAACTGTTTTTT
few	TRBV12-3/TRBV12-4	TRBJ2-1	.	CASGFRGTYNEQFF	TGTGCCAGCGGCTTCAGGGGTACCTACAATGAGCAGTTCTTC
few	TRBV7-2	TRBJ2-7	.	CASSLTPTGSYEQYF	TGTGCCAGCAGCTTAACCCCGACAGGCTCCTACGAGCAGTACTTC
.	TRBV12-3/TRBV12-4	TRBJ1-6	TRBD1	CASSLVGQGASPLHF	TGTGCCAGCAGTTTAGTCGGACAGGGGGCTTCCCCCCTCCACTTT
.	TRBV6-2/TRBV6-3	TRBJ2-7	.	CASSLTRTGAYEQYF	TGTGCCAGCAGTTTAACACGGACCGGGGCCTACGAGCAGTACTTC
.	TRBV12-3/TRBV12-4	TRBJ2-6	.	CASSFLDTYSGANVLTF	TGTGCCAGCAGTTTCTTGGACACTTACTCTGGGGCCAACGTCCTGACTTTC
.	TRBV3-1	TRBJ2-3	.	CASSQGPPTGGTDTQYF	TGTGCCAGCAGCCAAGGGCCCCCTACAGGCGGCACAGATACGCAGTATTTT
few	TRBV20-1	TRBJ2-1	.	CSAREPGPTYNEQFF	TGCAGTGCTAGAGAACCGGGACCAACCTACAATGAGCAGTTCTTC
few	TRBV6-1	TRBJ2-4	TRBD2	CASTSGRGNIQYF	TGTGCCAGCACTAGCGGGAGGGGAAACATTCAGTACTTC
few	TRBV20-1	TRBJ1-2	.	CSARDSFHGYTF	TGCAGTGCTAGGGACAGTTTCCATGGCTACACCTTC
few	TRBV12-3/TRBV12-4	TRBJ2-7	TRBD1	CASSLTGGYEQYF	TGTGCCAGCAGTTTGACAGGGGGCTACGAGCAGTACTTC
.	TRBV4-1	TRBJ1-1	.	CASSQIRLVQPNTETFF	TGCGCCAGCAGCCAAATACGCCTCGTACAGCCGAACACTGAAACTTTCTTT
few	TRBV28	TRBJ2-1	.	CASSSGGSARNEQFF	TGTGCCAGCAGTTCGGGCGGGTCAGCAAGGAATGAGCAGTTCTTC
many	TRBV20-1	TRBJ1-1	.	CSAREGTMNTEAFF	TGCAGTGCTAGGGAGGGGACCATGAACACTGAAGCTTTCTTT
many	TRBV27	TRBJ1-5	TRBD1	CASSPQGANQPQHF	TGTGCCAGCAGTCCTCAGGGGGCGAATCAGCCCCAGCATTTT
many	TRBV6-2/TRBV6-3	TRBJ2-1	TRBD1	CASSTGTGESNEQFF	TGTGCCAGCAGTACCGGGACAGGGGAGAGTAATGAGCAGTTCTTC
few	TRBV20-1	TRBJ2-7	TRBD1	CSARGQGVYEQYF	TGCAGTGCCAGAGGACAGGGGGTTTACGAGCAGTACTTC